The entry that follows covers one T cell receptor beta chain sequence. The antigen is not known. cDNA was made in eight separate reactions per sample. TCRdb reprocessed the 5' RACE reads and stores each CDR3 protein as one record, lacking DNA. This sample's table reports around 450,000 distinct CDR3 sequences. These data are taken from a study of monozygotic twins with inflammatory bowel disease. Study outcomes and limitations: Against healthy co-twins, IBD patients had lower TCRbeta diversity (measured by inverse Simpson). For IBD patients, clonotypes shared with others were fewer than for healthy twins, especially with disease activity.

The CDR3 has 13 residues. Input material: blood. The chain carries TRBV12-3 or TRBV12-4 and TRBJ2-3; the D gene TCRdb calls, TRBD2, cannot be checked with no DNA. This sequence originates from a human donor with ulcerative colitis or Crohn's disease, or a healthy co-twin of an affected twin (not recorded which). The CDR3 here is CASSVTSGGLGYF.